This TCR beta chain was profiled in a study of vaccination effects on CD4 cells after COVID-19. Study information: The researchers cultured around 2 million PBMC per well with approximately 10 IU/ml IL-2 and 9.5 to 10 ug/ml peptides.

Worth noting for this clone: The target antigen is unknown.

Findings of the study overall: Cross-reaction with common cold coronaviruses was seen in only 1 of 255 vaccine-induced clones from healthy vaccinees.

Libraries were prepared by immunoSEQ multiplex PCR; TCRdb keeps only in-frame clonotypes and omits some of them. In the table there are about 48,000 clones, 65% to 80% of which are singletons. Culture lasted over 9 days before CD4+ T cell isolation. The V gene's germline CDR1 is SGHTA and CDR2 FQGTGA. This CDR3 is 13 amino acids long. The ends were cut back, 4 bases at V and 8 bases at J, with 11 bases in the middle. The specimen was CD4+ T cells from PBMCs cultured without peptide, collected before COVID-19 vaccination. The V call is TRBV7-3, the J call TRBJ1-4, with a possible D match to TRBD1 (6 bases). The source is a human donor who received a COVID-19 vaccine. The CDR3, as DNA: TGTGCCAGCAGCTCACAGGGCGGCGAAAAACTGTTTTTT. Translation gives CASSSQGGEKLFF.